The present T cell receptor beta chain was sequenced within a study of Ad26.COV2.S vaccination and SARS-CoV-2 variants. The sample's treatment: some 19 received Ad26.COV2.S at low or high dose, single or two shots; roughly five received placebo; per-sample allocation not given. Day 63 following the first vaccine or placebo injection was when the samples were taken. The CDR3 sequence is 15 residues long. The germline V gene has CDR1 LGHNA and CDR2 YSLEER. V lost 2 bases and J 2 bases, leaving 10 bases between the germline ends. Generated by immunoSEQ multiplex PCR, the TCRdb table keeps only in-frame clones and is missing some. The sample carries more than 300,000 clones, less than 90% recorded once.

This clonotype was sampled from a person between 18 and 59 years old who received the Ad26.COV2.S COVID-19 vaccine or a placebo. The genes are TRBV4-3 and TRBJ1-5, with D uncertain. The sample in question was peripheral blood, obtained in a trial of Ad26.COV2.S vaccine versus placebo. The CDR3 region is CASSQNGVGNQPQHF. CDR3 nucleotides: TGCGCCAGCAGCCAAAACGGGGTAGGCAATCAGCCCCAGCATTTT.